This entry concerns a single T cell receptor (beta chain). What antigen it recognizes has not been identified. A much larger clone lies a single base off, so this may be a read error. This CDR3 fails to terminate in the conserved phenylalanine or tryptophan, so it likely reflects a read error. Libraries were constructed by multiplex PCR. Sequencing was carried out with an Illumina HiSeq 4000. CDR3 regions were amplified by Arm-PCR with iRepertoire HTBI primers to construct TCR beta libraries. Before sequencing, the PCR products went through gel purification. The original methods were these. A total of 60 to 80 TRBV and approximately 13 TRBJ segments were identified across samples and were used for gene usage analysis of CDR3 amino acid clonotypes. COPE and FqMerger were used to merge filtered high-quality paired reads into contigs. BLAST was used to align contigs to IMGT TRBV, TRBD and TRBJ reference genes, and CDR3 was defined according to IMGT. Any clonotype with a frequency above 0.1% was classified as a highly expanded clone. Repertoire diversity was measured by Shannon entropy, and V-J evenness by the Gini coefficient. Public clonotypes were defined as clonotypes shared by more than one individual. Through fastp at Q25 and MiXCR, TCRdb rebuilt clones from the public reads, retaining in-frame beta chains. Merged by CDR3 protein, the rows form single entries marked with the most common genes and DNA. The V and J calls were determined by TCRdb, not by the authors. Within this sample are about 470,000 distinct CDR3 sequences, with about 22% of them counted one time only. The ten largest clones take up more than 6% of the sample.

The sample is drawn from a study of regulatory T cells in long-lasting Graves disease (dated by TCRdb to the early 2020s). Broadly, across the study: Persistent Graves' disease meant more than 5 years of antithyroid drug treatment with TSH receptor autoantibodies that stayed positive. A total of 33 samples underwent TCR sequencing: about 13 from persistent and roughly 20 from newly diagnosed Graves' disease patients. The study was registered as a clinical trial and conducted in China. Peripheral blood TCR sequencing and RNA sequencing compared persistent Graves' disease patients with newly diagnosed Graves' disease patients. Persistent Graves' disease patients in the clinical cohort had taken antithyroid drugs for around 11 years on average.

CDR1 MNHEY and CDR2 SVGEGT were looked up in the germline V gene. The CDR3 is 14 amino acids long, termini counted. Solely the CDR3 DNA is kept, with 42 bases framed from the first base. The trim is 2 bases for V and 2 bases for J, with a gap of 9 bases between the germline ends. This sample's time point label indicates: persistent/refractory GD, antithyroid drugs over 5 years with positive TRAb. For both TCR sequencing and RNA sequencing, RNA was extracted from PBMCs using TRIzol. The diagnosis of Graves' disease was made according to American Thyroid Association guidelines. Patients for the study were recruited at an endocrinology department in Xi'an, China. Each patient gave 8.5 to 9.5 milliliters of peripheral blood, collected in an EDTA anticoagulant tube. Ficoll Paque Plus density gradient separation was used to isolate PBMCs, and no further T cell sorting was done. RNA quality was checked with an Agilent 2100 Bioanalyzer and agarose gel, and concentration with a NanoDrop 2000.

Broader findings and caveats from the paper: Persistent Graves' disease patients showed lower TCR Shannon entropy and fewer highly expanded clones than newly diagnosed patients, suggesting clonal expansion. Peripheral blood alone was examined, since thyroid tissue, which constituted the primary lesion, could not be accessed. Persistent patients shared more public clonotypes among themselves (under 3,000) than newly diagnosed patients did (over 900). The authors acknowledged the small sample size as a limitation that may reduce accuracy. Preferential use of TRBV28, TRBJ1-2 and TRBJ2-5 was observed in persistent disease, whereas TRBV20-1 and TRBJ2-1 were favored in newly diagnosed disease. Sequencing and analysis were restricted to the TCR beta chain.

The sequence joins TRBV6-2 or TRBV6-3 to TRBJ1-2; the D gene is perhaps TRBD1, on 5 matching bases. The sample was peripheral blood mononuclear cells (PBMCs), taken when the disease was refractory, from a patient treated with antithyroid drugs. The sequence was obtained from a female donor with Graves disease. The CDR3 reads CASSYGRDNYGYTL. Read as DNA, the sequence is TGTGCCAGCAGTTACGGCAGGGACAACTATGGCTACACCCTC.